Here is one TCR beta chain with its context. The target antigen is unknown. This sample was taken from a study of T cell responses to AZD1222 COVID-19 vaccine. Study outcomes and limitations: Nearly half of spike-specific TCRs reportedly target variant regions that are unmutated in the B.1.351 and B.1.1.7 variants. Repertoires were obtained solely post-peak T cell response. Donors were mostly white British, more females; clonal diversity possibly underestimated. Just five or six AZD1222 recipients tested seropositive at baseline.

CDR1 SNHLY and CDR2 FYNNEI come from the germline V gene. The V and J ends lost 1 base and 1 base respectively, with 8 bases between them. This CDR3 is 15 amino acids long. Assay used: immunoSEQ multiplex PCR; TCRdb lists only in-frame clones, some missing. The sample contains 150,000 to 200,000 clones, about 85% of which appear only once. The chain couples TRBV2 to TRBJ1-5; D not resolved. The origin of this receptor is an adult in good health. This specimen was peripheral blood, taken on day 0 of AZD1222 vaccination. CDR3 bases: TGTGCCAGCAGTGAAGGGCCAAACAGCAATCAGCCCCAGCATTTT. This encodes CASSEGPNSNQPQHF.